What follows describes a single T cell receptor beta chain. This clone was seen once. Its antigen specificity is not known. The sample holds no much larger clone one base away, and base qualities are not on file. The same CDR3 can be traced to other DNA sequences in this sample. Each PCR received spiked-in synthetic TCR analog templates so that absolute template abundance could be estimated from read counts. TCRbeta CDR3 regions were amplified from genomic DNA with bias-controlled V and J gene primers using the immunoSEQ assay. Sequencing of rearranged TCRbeta segments was performed at approximately 20X coverage. The authors' pipeline ran thus. Clustering was used to correct sequencing errors, and CDR3s were annotated against IMGT to assign V, D and J genes. Downstream analyses used only productive TCRbeta rearrangements and left out out-of-frame or stop-codon sequences. To compute clonality, Shannon entropy was normalized by the log of the number of unique productive sequences and then subtracted from one. Fisher's exact test with Benjamini-Hochberg correction, using a cutoff of adjusted p below 0.01, was how clones that differed between time points or between blood and tumor were identified. TCRdb provides this immuneACCESS table in a form limited to in-frame rearrangements. Some clones are lacking; in checked studies, under half of them reflect an unresolved V gene, and why the rest are absent is not known. V, J and clone size were drawn from that table, and D and trimming were deduced from the DNA. The sample data list about 74,000 clones, and 84% of these were observed just once. The ten largest clones add up to roughly 4.5% of the sample.

This entry comes from a study of PD-L1 blockade in urothelial cancer (dated by TCRdb to the late 2010s). Turning to the overall study: All patients started therapy around 2014 and received atezolizumab 1,200 mg intravenously every 3 weeks. Pretreatment tumor samples, along with matched peripheral blood collected serially before and after atezolizumab treatment, underwent TCR sequencing. Blood samples gave median yields of about 140,000 T cells and over 80,000 unique TCRs, along with a median clonality of around 0.08. Durable clinical benefit was achieved by nine patients but not by the remaining 20. Somatic, immune and clinical correlates of response to PD-L1 blockade with atezolizumab in urothelial cancer were the focus of an exploratory multi-omic analysis. An ECOG performance status of 0 or 1 was recorded for the patients, and 0 to 3 prior chemotherapy regimens had been received by the patients. Progression-free survival longer than 6 months counted as durable clinical benefit, and TCR features were additionally tested against both progression-free and overall survival. Pretreatment blood TCR-seq was available for fewer than 30 patients, at least one posttreatment blood collection was obtained for approximately 25 patients, and tumor TCR-seq was available for approximately 25 patients. In the same patients, whole exome sequencing and RNA sequencing of pretreatment tumors were performed in addition to TCR sequencing. Blood samples were analyzed 3 weeks after the start of treatment (second dose) and 6 weeks after the start of treatment. About 90% of the roughly 30 patients were identified as males with urothelial cancer of bladder origin, and a prior smoking history was reported by 18 of 29 patients.

General study outcomes and caveats: At 3 weeks after the start of treatment, tumor-associated TCR clones in peripheral blood had expanded more in patients with durable benefit (n of about 21, p = 0.022). Improved progression-free and overall survival was associated with having pretreatment peripheral blood TCR clonality below the median. Because of the small sample size (n ≈ 30) and the many exploratory analyses performed, the results are intended to be regarded as hypothesis-generating.

A cohort of around 29 patients with locally advanced or metastatic urothelial carcinoma, treated at Memorial Sloan Kettering on a trial protocol, was included. Peripheral blood mononuclear cells were collected pretreatment and during treatment, with between 1 and 8 total time points per patient. The Qiagen DNeasy Blood extraction kit was used to purify genomic DNA from total PBMCs and tumor samples. PBMCs were collected pretreatment and during treatment and were isolated and stored as previously described. Taken from cysteine to phenylalanine, the CDR3 has 15 residues. Only the CDR3 DNA stays, 45 bases, in frame from base 1. V is pruned by 4 bases and J by 2 bases, leaving 3 bases of the junction without a gene match. Via the germline V gene, CDR1 is MGHDK and CDR2 SYGVNS.

This chain is built from TRBV25-1 and TRBJ1-4; a stretch of 8 junction bases matches TRBD1. The receptor was isolated from a man aged 65 to 85 with urothelial cancer. Sequences were derived from PBMCs, sampled around atezolizumab (anti-PD-L1) treatment. CDR3 reads: CASSGGQGTNEKLFF. The DNA reads TGTGCCAGCAGTGGTGGACAGGGTACTAATGAAAAACTGTTTTTT.